The 27 T cell receptor beta chains given below trace back to one sample, sequenced in a study of shared clonotypes between healthy human individuals. The data were produced by immunoSEQ multiplex PCR, yet TCRdb's version contains in-frame clones alone and is incomplete. The table lists fewer than 600,000 clones, 70% to 80% of them singletons. The sample consisted of PBMCs. These receptors were taken from a woman in her forties in good health. Some clones in this sample may be carry-over from other donors' samples.

The gene calls are TRBV29-1 and TRBJ1-2; possible D gene TRBD1, 5 bases. The CDR3 consists of 8 residues. Germline CDR1 SQVTM, CDR2 ANQGSEA. V was cut by 7 bases and J by 8 bases, with 5 bases left in between. The CDR3: CSGGGYTF. The DNA for the CDR3 is TGCAGCGGGGGGGGCTACACCTTC.

V and J are TRBV7-8 and TRBJ1-2; 8 nucleotides agree with TRBD1. Germline loops: CDR1 SGHVS, CDR2 FQNEAQ. Trimming at V came to 0 bases and at J to 8 bases, leaving 5 bases not matched to a gene. The CDR3 consists of 14 residues. The CDR3 DNA reads as TGTGCCAGCAGCTTAGCGGCCAGGGGGCGGGGCTACACCTTC. It is translated as CASSLAARGRGYTF.

The sample holds many counts of this clone. The chain links TRBV11-3 to TRBJ2-5; D gene ambiguous. CDR3 length: 17 amino acids. Germline values: CDR1 SGHNT, CDR2 YENEEA. With 5 bases removed from V and 5 bases from J, the gap between germline ends came to 24 bases. In DNA, the CDR3 is TGTGCCAGCAGCCCCTCCCCGGCAGCCCCATTTAGGGAGACCCAGTACTTC. Amino acids: CASSPSPAAPFRETQYF.

In nucleotides, the CDR3 is TGTGCCAGTAGTATGGCGGGGGGGAGACTATACAATGAGCAGTTCTTC. The encoded protein is CASSMAGGRLYNEQFF. The chain joins TRBV19 to TRBJ2-1; 9 bases are a match to TRBD2. J gave up 4 bases and V 3 bases, and 7 bases lay outside the gene matches. Germline CDR1 LNHDA, CDR2 SQIVND (reference sequence). The CDR3 loop spans 16 amino acids.

The V call is TRBV5-6, the J call TRBJ2-1, with D possibly being TRBD2 (5 bases). Germline V gene lookup returns CDR1 SGHDT and CDR2 YYEEEE. This CDR3 is built from 15 residues. Trimming cost V 4 bases and J 5 bases, with 16 bases left between them. CDR3 sequence (DNA): TGTGCCAGCAGCGGAGGACGACTAATTCACAATGAGCAGTTCTTC. Translating gives CASSGGRLIHNEQFF.

V and J are TRBV5-6 and TRBJ1-6, with 9 bases aligning to TRBD1. The germline gives CDR1 SGHDT, CDR2 YYEEEE. V shed 4 bases and J 9 bases; nucleotides not matched to a gene: 11. The CDR3 contains 16 residues. CDR3 loop: CASSRPGTGNVSPLHF. DNA of the CDR3: TGTGCCAGCAGCCGTCCCGGGACAGGGAACGTTTCACCCCTCCACTTT. Together with reference TRBV5-6 and TRBJ1-6, the CDR3 gives the full variable domain: DAGVTQSPTHLIKTRGQQVTLRCSPKSGHDTVSWYQQALGQGPQFIFQYYEEEERQRGNFPDRFSGHQFPNYSSELNVNALLLGDSALYLCASSRPGTGNVSPLHFGNGTRLTVT.

The rearrangement joins TRBV29-1 to TRBJ1-1; D gene uncertain. Trimming stripped 2 bases from V and 1 base from J, with 11 bases between. This CDR3 has 14 amino acids. In germline, CDR1 is SQVTM, CDR2 ANQGSEA. The CDR3 here is CSVENRAGNTEAFF. Written as DNA, the CDR3 is TGCAGCGTTGAAAACCGGGCGGGGAACACTGAAGCTTTCTTT.

The gene calls are TRBV27 and TRBJ1-5, with no clear D. CDR1 is MNHEY, CDR2 SMNVEV, per germline (reference sequence). V lost 3 bases and J lost 1, with 10 bases in between. The CDR3 loop spans 15 amino acids. CDR3 DNA: TGTGCCAGCAGTTTTCCGGGGATCAGCAATCAGCCCCAGCATTTT. Translating it yields CASSFPGISNQPQHF.

Comment on this clone: Germline and junction disagree at one end, which may indicate a read error. The chain carries TRBV6-4 and TRBJ2-2; 13 bases are shared with TRBD2. This CDR3 is built from 19 residues. Germline CDR1 reads MRHNA; CDR2 reads SNTAGT. The CDR3 DNA reads TGTGCCAGCAGTGACCAGGGAGGACTAGCGGGAGCGAATACCGGGGAGCTGTTTTTT. Protein product: CASSDQGGLAGANTGELFF.

This chain uses TRBV7-3 with TRBJ2-3, with 7 bases that match TRBD2. The V and J ends lost 1 base and 14 bases, in that order; junction bases with no gene match: 6. Per the germline V gene, CDR1 is SGHTA and CDR2 is FQGTGA. The CDR3 is 12 amino acids. Here the CDR3 reads CASSLNMREWYF. The CDR3 DNA follows: TGTGCCAGCAGCTTAAATATGCGGGAGTGGTATTTT. The full variable domain, with the rest looked up from reference TRBV7-3 and TRBJ2-3, is GAGVSQTPSNKVTEKGKYVELRCDPISGHTALYWYRQSLGQGPEFLIYFQGTGAADDSGLPNDRFFAVRPEGSVSTLKIQRTERGDSAVYLCASSLNMREWYFGPGTRLTVL.

The CDR3 sequence is CASSSGQGNTEAFF. CDR3 DNA sequence: TGCGCCAGCAGCTCCGGACAGGGGAACACTGAAGCTTTCTTT. The chain carries TRBV5-1 and TRBJ1-1; 8 bases agree with TRBD1. V lost 3 bases to trimming and J lost 1 base; unmatched junction nucleotides: 2. The CDR3 covers 14 residues. The germline V gene encodes CDR1 SGHRS and CDR2 YFSETQ. Drawing the rest from reference TRBV5-1 and TRBJ1-1, the complete variable domain is KAGVTQTPRYLIKTRGQQVTLSCSPISGHRSVSWYQQTPGQGLQFLFEYFSETQRNKGNFPGRFSGRQFSNSRSEMNVSTLELGDSALYLCASSSGQGNTEAFFGQGTRLTVV.

The chain carries TRBV5-8 and TRBJ1-6; TRBD1 might be the D (5 bases). Germline loops: CDR1 SGHTS, CDR2 YDEGEE. V was clipped by 5 bases and J by 10 bases, with 10 bases between them. The length of the CDR3 is 12 residues. CDR3 residues: CASRTDWSPLHF. CDR3 bases: TGTGCCAGCAGGACAGATTGGTCACCCCTCCACTTT.

The chain couples TRBV18 to TRBJ2-7, with TRBD1 matching over 8 bases. V was clipped by 3 bases and J by 2 bases; unmatched bases: 6. The CDR3 totals 15 residues. Germline V gene data show CDR1 as KGHSH and CDR2 as LQKENI. CDR3 in DNA: TGTGCCAGCTCACCGCTAGGACAGGGCACCTACGAGCAGTACTTC. This gives the protein CASSPLGQGTYEQYF.

The J gene is TRBJ1-6, the V gene TRBV27; the D is unclear. The CDR3 has 15 amino acids. The germline V gene encodes CDR1 MNHEY and CDR2 SMNVEV (reference sequence). V lost 3 bases, J lost 5 bases, and 11 bases lay in between. The CDR3, as DNA: TGTGCCAGCAGTTTCGGCGGGAAGAATAATTCACCCCTCCACTTT. This gives the protein CASSFGGKNNSPLHF.

CDR3 protein: CASSQGWTNLYNEQFF. The CDR3, as DNA: TGTGCCAGCAGCCAAGGCTGGACAAACCTTTACAATGAGCAGTTCTTC. The chain couples TRBV14 to TRBJ2-1; the D gene is possibly TRBD1 (5 bases). Germline loops: CDR1 SGHDN, CDR2 FVKESK. The CDR3 has 16 residues. V was clipped by 1 base and J by 4 bases, with 14 bases between them.

The V call is TRBV2, the J call TRBJ2-7; weak D call: TRBD2 (6 bases). The CDR3 has 13 residues. CDR1 SNHLY and CDR2 FYNNEI come from the germline V gene. Trimming shortened V by 6 bases and J by 2 bases, and 11 bases separated the two germline ends. The DNA of the CDR3 is TGTGCCAGCAGGGGAGGAAATGCCTACGAGCAGTACTTC. Amino acids: CASRGGNAYEQYF.

The chain recombines TRBV29-1 with TRBJ2-7; maybe TRBD2 (5 bases). V was trimmed by 0 bases and J by 3 bases, leaving 18 bases between them. Germline lookup yields CDR1 SQVTM and CDR2 ANQGSEA. The CDR3 loop spans 16 amino acids. CDR3 nucleotides: TGCAGCGTTGAAGAGATGATCGAGCGGTCCCGCTACGAGCAGTACTTC. It yields the protein CSVEEMIERSRYEQYF.

The table lists this clone with a few counts. The genes are TRBV6-5 and TRBJ2-3, with a weak D call TRBD1 (5 bases). Germline CDR1 MNHEY, CDR2 SVGAGI. The CDR3 has 15 residues. The V and J ends lost 2 bases and 0 bases respectively, with 9 bases between them. CDR3 amino acids: CASSYRGPSTDTQYF. DNA for the CDR3: TGTGCCAGCAGTTACAGGGGTCCTAGCACAGATACGCAGTATTTT.

The table lists this clone with a few counts. The V and J genes are TRBV7-8 and TRBJ2-7; D gene ambiguous. Trimming took 5 bases from V and 0 from J, leaving 5 bases between them. CDR1 and CDR2 (germline): SGHVS, FQNEAQ. This CDR3 spans 12 amino acids. CDR3 loop: CASSMSSYEQYF. DNA for the CDR3: TGTGCCAGCAGCATGAGCTCCTACGAGCAGTACTTC.

On this clone: A far larger clone is a single base away, which makes a read error likely. This same CDR3 is encoded by further DNA sequences in the sample. J is TRBJ2-5 and V is TRBV30; D possibly matches TRBD1 or TRBD2 (5 bases each). The end of the DNA is better explained by TRBJ2-7, so the J call may be wrong. The CDR3 contains 13 residues. Germline V gene lookup returns CDR1 GTSNPN and CDR2 SVGIG (reference sequence). CDR3 bases: TGTGCCTCGCCGGGACCGTCAATCTACGAGCAGTACTTC. Encoded protein: CASPGPSIYEQYF.

About this clone: The sample contains more than one DNA sequence encoding this CDR3. The V call is TRBV15, the J call TRBJ2-5, with unresolved D. CDR1 and CDR2 from the germline V gene are LNHNV and YYDKDF (reference sequence). Trimming pared 0 bases from V and 5 bases from J, leaving 4 bases between. The CDR3 runs to 12 residues. CDR3 loop: CATSRDGETQYF. The CDR3 region has the DNA TGTGCCACCAGCAGAGATGGTGAGACCCAGTACTTC.

The chain employs TRBV5-4 and TRBJ2-2, with 9 bases matching TRBD2. Germline V lookup: CDR1 SGHNT, CDR2 YYREEE (reference sequence). The CDR3 totals 16 residues. V trimming: 0 bases; J trimming: 1 base; junction bases outside the gene matches: 1. This CDR3 reads CASSLGLAENTGELFF. The CDR3 region has the DNA TGTGCCAGCAGCTTGGGACTAGCGGAGAACACCGGGGAGCTGTTTTTT. Variable domain in full (rest from reference TRBV5-4 and TRBJ2-2): ETGVTQSPTHLIKTRGQQVTLRCSSQSGHNTVSWYQQALGQGPQFIFQYYREEENGRGNFPPRFSGLQFPNYSSELNVNALELDDSALYLCASSLGLAENTGELFFGEGSRLTVL.

The V and J genes are TRBV5-6 and TRBJ1-5; no clear D. The germline V and J ends were trimmed by 1 base and 0 bases, with 8 bases remaining between them. Germline V CDR1 and CDR2: SGHDT, YYEEEE. The CDR3 is made up of 15 amino acids. CDR3 sequence: CASSLTPNSNQPQHF. CDR3 coding DNA: TGTGCCAGCAGCTTGACCCCCAATAGCAATCAGCCCCAGCATTTT.

The chain uses TRBV5-1 and TRBJ2-3, with TRBD2 identical over 11 bases. J gave up 2 bases and V 4 bases, and 6 bases lay outside the gene matches. CDR1 is SGHRS, CDR2 YFSETQ, per germline. This CDR3 is built from 16 residues. The CDR3 reads CASSMGTSGNTDTQYF. As DNA, the CDR3 is TGCGCCAGCAGCATGGGGACTAGCGGAAACACAGATACGCAGTATTTT.

V gene TRBV7-6 combines with J gene TRBJ2-7; possible D gene TRBD1, 8 bases. There are 18 residues in the CDR3. The germline V gene encodes CDR1 SGHVS and CDR2 FNYEAQ. Trimming removed 5 bases at V and 2 bases at J, with 25 bases between. The CDR3 DNA sequence: TGTGCCAGCAGCCTGATCGGACAGGGAGGGGCGGGGACCTACGAGCAGTACTTC. This encodes CASSLIGQGGAGTYEQYF. The complete variable domain, with remaining parts taken from reference TRBV7-6 and TRBJ2-7, reads GAGVSQSPRYKVTKRGQDVALRCDPISGHVSLYWYRQALGQGPEFLTYFNYEAQQDKSGLPNDRFSAERPEGSISTLTIQRTEQRDSAMYRCASSLIGQGGAGTYEQYFGPGTRLTVT.

The V and J genes are TRBV27 and TRBJ1-5, with 7 bases identical to TRBD1. Trimming cost V 6 bases and J 5 bases; bases outside gene matches: 7. The CDR3 is made up of 14 amino acids. Germline-derived CDR1 and CDR2 are MNHEY and SMNVEV (reference sequence). The CDR3 loop is CASRQDRAHQPQHF. CDR3 bases: TGTGCCAGCAGACAAGACAGGGCCCATCAGCCCCAGCATTTT.

As to this clone: The identical CDR3 is also encoded by other nucleotide sequences in the sample. This chain links TRBV7-9 with TRBJ2-2; unclear D gene. Trimming removed 3 bases at V and 1 base at J, with 3 bases between. Per the germline V gene, CDR1 is SEHNR and CDR2 is FQNEAQ (reference sequence). The CDR3 consists of 13 residues. The CDR3 DNA follows: TGTGCCAGCAGCTTGGGGAACACCGGGGAGCTGTTTTTT. Protein product: CASSLGNTGELFF.